This T cell receptor (beta chain) originates from a study of T-cell reconstitution after alpha-beta-depleted transplantation in children listed by TCRdb under 2016. About the full investigation: T-cell immune reconstitution after TCRalphabeta/CD19-depleted allogeneic hematopoietic cell transplantation in children was quantitatively tracked in the study by means of TCR repertoire profiling.

Library method: PCR. The data were produced on an Illumina HiSeq 2500. TCR libraries were prepared with molecular barcoding, using unique molecular identifiers to normalize TCRbeta repertoire quantification. Clones were called with MiXCR by TCRdb after fastp trimmed the public reads at Q25, and only in-frame beta chains were retained. Rows are unified per CDR3 protein, each entry keeping the most common DNA and genes. This sample lists hundreds of thousands of distinct CDR3 sequences; about 15% were detected once. The top ten constitute 1.1% of the sample. As concerns this clonotype: Its antigen is not yet known. A read error is possible here, since a much larger clone lies one base away.

Reading from cysteine to phenylalanine, the CDR3 counts 14 amino acids. The read is trimmed to its CDR3 DNA, 42 bases read in frame from base 1. CDR1 DFQATT and CDR2 SNEGSKA were looked up in the germline V gene (reference sequence). Trimming costs V 3 bases and J 8 bases, and their ends lie 17 bases apart. The V and J segments used are TRBV20-1 and TRBJ2-1, and perhaps TRBD2 as D gene, on 5 matching bases. Sample: PBMCs from the stem cell graft donor, taken from the stem cell graft. The sequence came from a human donor who donated a stem cell graft to a child with acute myeloid leukemia. CDR3 sequence: CSARAPLKRDEQFF. The bases are TGCAGTGCTAGGGCCCCGCTTAAGAGGGATGAGCAGTTCTTC.